This T cell receptor beta chain was sequenced during a study of blood T cells in healthy people across ages. Background on the study: Per every two T cells, about one barcoded beta molecule was captured by template switching.

The CDR3 sequence is 17 residues long. V gave up 5 bases and J gave up 1 base; unmatched junction bases: 7. The V gene's germline CDR1 is SGHRS and CDR2 YFSETQ. Details on this clonotype: Its antigen is currently unknown.

Every sample had a minimum of 6.5 million PBMCs isolated. Study-wide results and caveats: Observed TCR beta diversity per million T cells went down as age went up. This fall followed a roughly linear course with age.

It was with a sample-barcoded 5' primer and a J-beta primer mix that a second PCR of about 7 to 12 cycles was run. TCRdb reprocessed the 5' RACE reads via MiXCR and lists one record per CDR3 protein. The sample consists of some 1,500,000 distinct CDR3 sequences, approximately 43% of them appearing once. The receptor's source is a woman aged 18-29 years in good health. Sequenced: blood. The rearrangement links TRBV5-1 to TRBJ2-1; TRBD2 aligns across 12 bases. The CDR3 region is CASRASGGAQSYNEQFF. In DNA form, the CDR3 reads TGCGCCAGCAGGGCTAGCGGGGGGGCCCAATCCTACAATGAGCAGTTCTTC.